Presented here are 16 T cell receptor beta chains from one specimen sequenced in a study of cytomegalovirus exposure and HLA in healthy donors. This table comes from immunoSEQ multiplex PCR, and its TCRdb copy is limited to in-frame clones, with some not included. The repertoire includes 40,000 to 55,000 clones, 88% of them detected once, and approximately 6.7% sits in the top ten. Sequencing was carried out using PBMCs. The receptors come from a woman younger than 45 in good health and CMV-seronegative.

The V gene is TRBV29-1, the J gene TRBJ2-1, with TRBD1 matching 7 bases. V shed 3 bases, J shed 4 bases, and the junction held 18 bases outside the gene matches. This CDR3 has 18 residues. In germline, CDR1 is SQVTM, CDR2 ANQGSEA. In nucleotides, the CDR3 is TGCAGCGTTGAGGCGGGCCCTAAGGATTGGGACAGATACAATGAGCAGTTCTTC. Amino acid sequence: CSVEAGPKDWDRYNEQFF.

The CDR3 coding sequence is TGCGCCAGCAGTGAACTTTTTTGGGGACAGTCCCCTAGCGGGAGGGCGAACACCGGGGAGCTGTTTTTT. Amino acid sequence: CASSELFWGQSPSGRANTGELFF. The chain employs TRBV10-1 and TRBJ2-2, with 12 bases that match TRBD2. V lost 3 bases and J lost 0; bases outside the gene matches: 20. Germline V lookup: CDR1 WNHNN, CDR2 SYGVQD (reference sequence). The CDR3 is 23 residues long.

The chain's CDR3 is CASSLLSLASPYEQYF. DNA of the CDR3: TGTGCCAGCAGTTTATTAAGCCTAGCGAGCCCGTACGAGCAGTACTTC. The chain carries TRBV28 and TRBJ2-7; D might be TRBD2 (6 bases). V was cut by 1 base and J by 4 bases, with 17 bases left in between. Germline CDR1 is MDHEN and CDR2 is SYDVKM. This CDR3 has 16 residues.

The rearrangement links TRBV30 to TRBJ1-5; perhaps TRBD1 as D (6 bases). The CDR3 covers 15 residues. The V end was cut by 0 bases, the J end by 5 bases, with 14 bases between. Germline loops: CDR1 GTSNPN, CDR2 SVGIG (reference sequence). The CDR3 DNA is TGTGCCTGGAGTGTACCCGACAGGAACCATCAGCCCCAGCATTTT. As protein: CAWSVPDRNHQPQHF.

The gene calls are TRBV7-3 and TRBJ1-2; D gene unclear. Deletions cut 9 bases from V and 8 bases from J, with 19 bases between. Germline V lookup: CDR1 SGHTA, CDR2 FQGTGA. The CDR3 consists of 13 residues. CDR3 DNA sequence: TGTGCCAGTGCTAAGACGGGTGGTTTAGGCTACACCTTC. Translation gives CASAKTGGLGYTF.

The chain combines TRBV4-3 with TRBJ2-5, with D possibly being TRBD1 (5 bases). The germline V gene has CDR1 LGHNA and CDR2 YSLEER. Trimming took 0 bases from V and 5 from J, leaving 16 bases between them. The CDR3 is 16 residues long. The CDR3 DNA follows: TGCGCCAGCAGCCAAGATGCGGCAGGGTGGGGTGAGACCCAGTACTTC. Protein product: CASSQDAAGWGETQYF.

The V call is TRBV2, the J call TRBJ1-1; 8 bases fit TRBD1. V shed 6 bases and J 2 bases; nucleotides not matched to a gene: 2. Germline CDR1 reads SNHLY; CDR2 reads FYNNEI. The CDR3 length is 13 residues. The CDR3: CASSGQGNTEAFF. CDR3 bases: TGTGCCAGCAGCGGACAGGGAAACACTGAAGCTTTCTTT.

The rearrangement uses TRBV6-5 and TRBJ1-2; TRBD1 is a possible D gene (6 bases). V lost 4 bases, J lost 4 bases, and 19 bases lay in between. CDR1 is MNHEY and CDR2 is SVGAGI in the germline V gene. CDR3 length equals 16 residues. This chain's CDR3 is CASSSGQPGLRYGYTF. In DNA, the CDR3 is TGTGCCAGCAGTTCTGGACAGCCCGGGCTACGCTATGGCTACACCTTC.

The CDR3 coding sequence is TGTGCCAGCAGCCCCCTGGAGCTTACCTACGAGCAGTACTTC. Protein product: CASSPLELTYEQYF. The chain couples TRBV7-8 to TRBJ2-7, with unresolved D. This CDR3 spans 14 amino acids. Between the trimmed V and J ends, which lost 5 bases and 2 bases, there was a span of 13 bases. Germline V lookup: CDR1 SGHVS, CDR2 FQNEAQ.

This rearrangement joins TRBV28 to TRBJ2-7, with D possibly being TRBD1 (5 bases). The germline gives CDR1 MDHEN, CDR2 SYDVKM. This CDR3 is built from 16 residues. The V end was cut by 4 bases, the J end by 5 bases, with 21 bases between. Here the CDR3 reads CASSSRIRAVGDEQYF. The CDR3 DNA is TGTGCCAGCAGTTCTAGGATTCGGGCGGTAGGGGACGAGCAGTACTTC.

The rearrangement links TRBV27 to TRBJ1-2, with a possible D match to TRBD1 (5 bases). Trimming stripped 11 bases from V and 4 bases from J, with 17 bases between. Germline CDR1 and CDR2: MNHEY and SMNVEV (reference sequence). This CDR3 has 13 amino acids. CDR3 in DNA: TGTGCCCCCAGGGAGGCTGGGGCCTATGGCTACACCTTC. The encoded protein is CAPREAGAYGYTF.

The CDR3 DNA reads as TGTGCCAGCAGTCAGACAGGGGGCTTTCAGCCCCAGCATTTT. Translating it yields CASSQTGGFQPQHF. This chain uses TRBV27 with TRBJ1-5, with 10 bases matching TRBD1. The CDR3 totals 14 residues. V gave up 5 bases and J gave up 6 bases; unmatched junction bases: 4. The germline V gene has CDR1 MNHEY and CDR2 SMNVEV (reference sequence).

This chain uses TRBV6-6 with TRBJ1-5; no definite D call. V shed 8 bases and J shed 7 bases, with 15 bases lying between them. The CDR3 is made up of 13 amino acids. The germline CDR1 and CDR2 sequences are MNHNY and SVGAGI (reference sequence). CDR3 region: CASSGDSLQPQHF. CDR3 nucleotide sequence: TGTGCCAGCTCGGGTGACTCCCTCCAGCCCCAGCATTTT.

V usage is TRBV5-3 and J usage is TRBJ2-7; a possible D gene is TRBD2 (5 bases). TRBV5-3 falls under the ORF class, with uncertain function. CDR3 length: 15 amino acids. V shed 3 bases and J shed 0 bases, with 13 bases lying between them. CDR3 DNA: TGTGCCAGAAGCTCTGGGCGGGTTAGCTCCTACGAGCAGTACTTC. This gives the protein CARSSGRVSSYEQYF.

This chain joins TRBV5-1 and TRBJ1-1; no clear D gene. Trimming cost V 5 bases and J 4 bases, with 6 bases left between them. The CDR3 is 11 amino acids. Germline CDR1 and CDR2: SGHRS and YFSETQ. In DNA, the CDR3 is TGCGCCAGCAGAGCACGCACTGAAGCTTTCTTT. Translation: CASRARTEAFF.

About this clone: Mismatch with germline at one junction end may stem from a read error. J is TRBJ2-7 and V is TRBV27; 9 nucleotides agree with TRBD1. The CDR3 loop spans 13 amino acids. CDR1 is MNHEY, CDR2 SMNVEV, per germline (reference sequence). CDR3 in amino acids: CASRTGGNYKQYF. The CDR3 nucleotides are TGTGCCAGCAGGACAGGGGGTAACTACAAGCAGTACTTC.